This T cell receptor beta chain was captured by sequencing in a study of cytomegalovirus exposure and HLA in healthy donors (dated by TCRdb to 2016 to 2017). In terms of the full investigation: According to an earlier analysis of 587 of the donors, about 179 million T cells yielded 90 million to 130 million unique TCR beta sequences and 276 Gb of sequence data. High-throughput TCR immunosequencing, statistical association of individual TCRs with disease status, and machine learning were combined to predict cytomegalovirus infection status. An early release that covered 640 HLA-typed donors contained approximately 290 gigabases of sequencing data and approximately 85 million unique TCR sequences. In a later genetic analysis, genome-wide SNP genotypes for about 65% of the 666 donors were used, and that subset was treated as a discovery cohort. To study patterns of TCR occurrence, a later analysis re-analyzed previously published TCR beta repertoires from 666 donors and added high-resolution HLA genotyping. The number of typed donors differed by locus: roughly 620-630 for A, B, C, DRB1 and DQB1; some 500 for DQA1; some 590 for DPA1; and around 490 for DPB1. HLA typing included class I and class II loci at four-digit resolution. All discovery cohort repertoires had been generated on a single sequencing platform. Of the 300 to 400 genotyped donors, over 70% fell in the genetic ancestry cluster associated with self-reported Caucasian donors. Donor age, sex, ethnicity and CMV serostatus were compiled together with the repertoire data. To decide whether each TCR beta V gene segment behaved as functional or pseudogenic, an earlier analysis of some 540 of the donors relied on high-throughput TCR beta sequencing. The study used immunosequencing to profile the T cell repertoires of 666 subjects and linked those repertoires to cytomegalovirus serostatus. Several DR-DQ haplotypes were handled as single units for association and clustering, since linkage in the cohort was strong. The study aimed to test whether signatures of past pathogen exposure could be identified by cataloging public T cell receptors. Rather than drawing on any new phenotypic data, the later analysis identified candidate immune exposures from TCR beta sequences and the way those sequences occurred across donors. On average, 235,054 unique TCR beta nucleotide sequences were sequenced per donor among 300 to 500 genotyped donors of the cohort, with roughly 18% of those sequences being non-productive. A separate validation cohort of over 95 different subjects was used in addition to the 666-subject first cohort.

Here is what the overall study found, with its caveats: When HLA alleles, especially DR and DQ, strongly co-occurred, TCR associations were difficult to assign to individual alleles. A further reported finding was that TCR beta sequences accurately predicted the HLA-A and HLA-B alleles for most subjects in the first cohort. A later analysis associated about 17,000 TCR beta sequences with specific HLA alleles at a false discovery rate of 0.05. In a later analysis, most CMV-associated TCR beta chains were found to appear HLA-restricted, with HLA associations seemingly driven largely by CMV exposure. Correlated functional status among segregating V segments might reflect linkage disequilibrium, but an unknown experimental factor could not be ruled out. Compared with the approximately 670-donor mean, donors in an Asian-associated ancestry cluster had fewer N-insertions in productive TCRs, according to a later genetic analysis. A later analysis reported that several top co-occurrence clusters appeared linked to parvovirus B19, influenza, CMV and Epstein-Barr virus. A group of highly shared sequence variants was considered likely to be a technical artifact of the sequencing pipeline. In a later genetic analysis, a missense DCLRE1C variant was associated with V-gene and J-gene trimming of TCR beta chains, and the association was replicated in an independent cohort. Roughly uniform sequencing depth across donors was assumed in presence/absence analyses, although this assumption may not hold. In an earlier analysis of more than 450 of the donors, most TCR beta V segments were observed in productive rearrangements about 87% or about 30% of the time, broadly matching IMGT annotations. Only TCR beta chains were sequenced in this cohort, and the absence of alpha or paired-chain data limited detectable features. Compared with equally common non-associated chains, HLA-associated TCR beta chains in a later analysis were more clonally expanded and had lower generation probabilities. The study gave a list of about 170 TCR beta chains associated with cytomegalovirus. The only immune exposure information available for the cohort was CMV serostatus. The authors suggested that the approach could potentially be generalized to other disease states and immunological phenotypes. In vitro tests confirmed that a few of the cytomegalovirus-associated TCR beta chains recognize cytomegalovirus antigens. A later analysis found that TCR association rates varied across HLA loci, with DRB1 alleles showing the most associated TCRs and HLA-C alleles the fewest. Most TCR sequences were observed very rarely across donors, whereas some public TCRs were present in many individuals. The classifier was reported to diagnose cytomegalovirus status with high specificity and sensitivity in both the original and validation cohorts. Roughly 15 rarely observed V segments, including chromosome 9 orphons, were excluded from the earlier analysis of some 590 of the donors because counts were too low. HLA typing was unavailable for some donors at each locus, so association tests used only the typed subset.

This clone was seen a handful of times. The antigen this receptor binds is unknown. No base quality values were provided; no much bigger clone lies one nucleotide off. In total, roughly 670 healthy bone marrow donors made up the cohort. Cohort members were all nominally healthy when sampled, although unrecorded immune exposures were likely present. The donor tested CMV seronegative and was one of the 352 seronegative cohort members. A peripheral blood sample was collected from each donor, and TCR beta sequencing was performed on peripheral blood mononuclear cells. The Qiagen DNeasy Blood Extraction Kit was used to extract genomic DNA from the blood cell samples. Receptors were amplified or captured by the immunoSEQ multiplex PCR assay. A mixture of 60 forward primers for TCR Vbeta segments and 13 reverse primers for TCR Jbeta segments was used in the multiplex PCR. Amplification of the CDR3 region of rearranged TCR beta genes was performed with a multiplex PCR assay on genomic DNA. On the Illumina HiSeq System, the amplified TCR beta libraries were sequenced as 87-base-pair reads. As for the authors' bioinformatics: A later analysis tallied roughly 80 million unique TCR beta chains across the 666 repertoires, and approximately 12 million of those chains were shared by two or more donors. Raw reads were error-corrected and collapsed into unique sequences by a nearest-neighbor algorithm in which closely related sequences were merged to remove PCR and sequencing errors. Alignment of CDR3 sequences to IMGT reference sequences was used to assign V, D and J gene segments. Each retained sequence needed at least a six-nucleotide match to both a V gene segment and a J gene segment. Rearrangements were classified as productive when the CDR3 lacked stop codons and remained in frame with V and J, and all other rearrangements were classified as non-productive. CDR3 was defined by IMGT convention, running from the second conserved V-encoded cysteine to the conserved J-encoded phenylalanine. The earlier analysis of 587 of the donors excluded any sequence lacking an unambiguous match to a single V gene segment. An earlier analysis of several hundred of the donors called V segments functional above 56.7% productive rearrangements and segregating when the between-donor standard deviation exceeded 5%. A statistical classification framework was developed to diagnose cytomegalovirus status using the catalog of TCR beta chain sequences. A later analysis assigned V and J genes by comparing TCR nucleotide sequences with IMGT/GENE-DB human TR gene sequences. A later analysis assigned CDR3 sequences and most-parsimonious VDJ recombination scenarios with the TCRdist pipeline. In a later analysis, every TCR beta chain was defined by the combination of its CDR3 amino acid sequence and its V-gene family, and reads without a unique V-gene family were dropped. In a later analysis, fewer than 650 highly shared, low-generation-probability nucleotide sequences were removed to address suspected cross-contamination and a sequencing artifact. A later analysis calculated a clonal expansion index for each public chain from normalized within-repertoire ranks of inferred template counts. In a later analysis, generation probabilities were computed with a VDJ recombination model fitted to out-of-frame rearrangements, and the resulting probabilities were checked against IGoR. Hypergeometric tests were used in a later analysis to score TCR-TCR, TCR-HLA and TCR-CMV co-occurrence, with a repertoire-size bias correction applied to the TCR pairs. A later analysis estimated false discovery rates by permuting HLA or CMV assignments 20 times. In a later analysis, co-occurring TCRs were grouped with DBSCAN, and TCRdist sequence similarity was added when clustering was performed within HLA-allele-positive subsets. Repertoires with fewer than 30,000 or more than 120,000 public chains, plus five repertoires with anomalous nucleotide sharing, were excluded from co-occurrence clustering. Held by TCRdb, this immuneACCESS table contains in-frame sequences only and omits some clones. Under half of the omission traces to an unresolved V gene where checked; the cause of the rest is unknown. The D gene and trimming were derived from the DNA, and the V and J assignments and clone size from that table. This sample lists over 100,000 clones; around 73% were detected once. Of the sample, approximately 8% falls within the top ten clones.

Sequencing was performed on PBMCs. The sequence was collected from a man aged 35 to 55 in good health and CMV-seronegative.

The CDR3 in this case is CASSSSGSETQYF. The DNA is as follows: TGTGCCAGTAGTAGTAGTGGTTCGGAGACCCAGTACTTC. Recombination linked TRBV19 to TRBJ2-5; confidence is insufficient to name the D gene. Via the germline V gene (reference sequence), CDR1 is LNHDA and CDR2 SQIVND. V lost 4 bases and J lost 5 bases; the stretch between them is 11 bases long. From the cysteine through the phenylalanine, the CDR3 covers 13 amino acids. Left in the record is the CDR3 DNA by itself, 39 bases read in frame from the first base. With all but the CDR3 taken from the reference TRBV19 and TRBJ2-5 genes, the full variable domain is: DGGITQSPKYLFRKEGQNVTLSCEQNLNHDAMYWYRQDPGQGLRLIYYSQIVNDFQKGDIAEGYSVSREKKESFPLTVTSAQKNPTAFYLCASSSSGSETQYFGPGTRLLVL.